The 25 T cell receptor beta chains below were found in one sample sequenced in a study of cytomegalovirus exposure and HLA in healthy donors. TCRdb's copy holds only in-frame clones and misses some; the assay was immunoSEQ multiplex PCR. This sample yields fewer than 250,000 clones, of which approximately 80% are seen a single time; over 13% belongs to the top ten. Material for sequencing was PBMCs. The receptor source for this set is a woman aged 25 to 39 in good health and CMV-seropositive.

J is TRBJ2-1 and V is TRBV10-1; tentative D call: TRBD2 (5 bases). V was cut by 5 bases and J by 6 bases, with 11 bases left in between. This CDR3 comprises 13 residues. Germline CDR1 is WNHNN and CDR2 is SYGVQD (reference sequence). CDR3 loop: CASSPPGVNEQFF. CDR3 coding DNA: TGCGCCAGCAGTCCCCCCGGGGTCAATGAGCAGTTCTTC.

DNA for the CDR3: TGCGCCAGCAGTCGGACAGACACCTATAACACTGAAGCTTTCTTT. It is translated as CASSRTDTYNTEAFF. The chain uses TRBV5-1 and TRBJ1-1; perhaps TRBD1 as D (6 bases). V was shortened by 5 bases and J by 2 bases, with 16 bases between the two germline ends. The CDR3 runs to 15 residues. Germline V gene sequence: CDR1 SGHRS, CDR2 YFSETQ.

The gene calls are TRBV7-2 and TRBJ2-7; tentatively, D is TRBD2 (6 bases). The ends were cut back, 3 bases at V and 0 bases at J, with 9 bases in the middle. CDR1 is SGHTA and CDR2 is FQGNSA in the germline V gene. The CDR3 covers 14 residues. In DNA, the CDR3 is TGTGCCAGCAGCTTTAGCGGAAGCTCCTACGAGCAGTACTTC. Residues: CASSFSGSSYEQYF.

The DNA of the CDR3 is TGTGCCAGTAGTATACGTCACACCGGGACAGGGTACGAGCAGTACTTC. This gives the protein CASSIRHTGTGYEQYF. The gene calls are TRBV19 and TRBJ2-7; 9 nucleotides match TRBD1. Germline CDR1 is LNHDA and CDR2 is SQIVND (reference sequence). CDR3 length: 16 residues. Trimming removed 2 bases from V and 4 bases from J; junction bases left unmatched: 9.

V and J are TRBV7-2 and TRBJ2-7; 7 nucleotides line up with TRBD2. The germline V gene has CDR1 SGHTA and CDR2 FQGNSA. V gave up 5 bases and J gave up 2 bases; unmatched junction bases: 12. The CDR3 length is 16 residues. CDR3 bases: TGTGCCAGCAGCCCTTACCGAGGAGCGGGGACCTACGAGCAGTACTTC. It translates to CASSPYRGAGTYEQYF. Together with reference TRBV7-2 and TRBJ2-7, the CDR3 gives the full variable domain: GAGVSQSPSNKVTEKGKDVELRCDPISGHTALYWYRQSLGQGLEFLIYFQGNSAPDKSGLPSDRFSAERTGGSVSTLTIQRTQQEDSAVYLCASSPYRGAGTYEQYFGPGTRLTVT.

The chain is built from TRBV7-9 and TRBJ1-5, with D perhaps matching TRBD1 (5 bases). The CDR3 runs to 17 residues. Per germline, CDR1 SEHNR and CDR2 FQNEAQ (reference sequence). Trimming stripped 2 bases from V and 6 bases from J, with 20 bases between. The DNA for the CDR3 is TGTGCCAGCAGCTTAACAGGTGGTGATCTGGGAACTCAGCCCCAGCATTTT. As protein: CASSLTGGDLGTQPQHF.

This clone was recorded only once. The CDR3 bases are TGTGCCAGCAGTCTGACGGAGGGGGCCACCGCTTTCTTT. Amino acids: CASSLTEGATAFF. The chain carries TRBV6-4 and TRBJ1-1, with 7 positions matching TRBD1. The CDR3 extends over 13 amino acids. The germline CDR1 and CDR2 sequences are MRHNA and SNTAGT. V shed 5 bases and J 11 bases; nucleotides not matched to a gene: 11.

The chain carries TRBV20-1 and TRBJ1-2; D not resolved. Trimming took 3 bases from V and 6 from J, leaving 5 bases between them. The CDR3 extends over 10 amino acids. Germline V CDR1 and CDR2: DFQATT, SNEGSKA (reference sequence). CDR3 DNA: TGCAGTGCTAGGGGCAATGGCTACACCTTC. Protein sequence: CSARGNGYTF.

The rearrangement links TRBV5-1 to TRBJ2-2; TRBD2 agrees at 7 bases. V dropped 0 bases and J dropped 4; count of bases not matched to a gene: 6. Germline-derived CDR1 and CDR2 are SGHRS and YFSETQ. This CDR3 contains 16 residues. CDR3 nucleotides: TGCGCCAGCAGCTTGGCCTCCGGGGGGAGCACCGGGGAGCTGTTTTTT. As protein: CASSLASGGSTGELFF.

This clone has just a few counts. The chain recombines TRBV5-1 with TRBJ1-5; D is undetermined. The germline V gene has CDR1 SGHRS and CDR2 YFSETQ. Trimming took off 4 bases at V and 2 bases at J, with 7 bases between the two ends. The CDR3 totals 13 residues. DNA of the CDR3: TGCGCCAGCAGCCCGGATGGCAATCAGCCCCAGCATTTT. Translated: CASSPDGNQPQHF.

This clone came up once. The sample holds other DNA sequences that translate to the same CDR3. This rearrangement joins TRBV7-9 to TRBJ1-4, with D uncertain. CDR1 SEHNR and CDR2 FQNEAQ come from the germline V gene (reference sequence). V was cut by 2 bases and J by 5 bases, with 6 bases left in between. The CDR3 sequence is 13 residues long. The CDR3 here is CASSLSGNEKLFF. CDR3 DNA: TGTGCCAGCAGCTTATCCGGGAATGAAAAACTGTTTTTT.

This rearrangement joins TRBV29-1 to TRBJ1-5; D gene uncertain. Germline values: CDR1 SQVTM, CDR2 ANQGSEA. CDR3 length: 15 amino acids. Trimming took 4 bases from V and 0 from J, leaving 13 bases between them. The CDR3 DNA reads TGCAGCGTTGTTGAGTCGGCGTATAGCAATCAGCCCCAGCATTTT. Its protein product is CSVVESAYSNQPQHF.

The V and J genes are TRBV30 and TRBJ1-1; D is uncertain. Trimming removed 0 bases at V and 4 bases at J, with 9 bases between. The CDR3 has 13 amino acids. Germline CDR1 reads GTSNPN; CDR2 reads SVGIG (reference sequence). The CDR3 here is CAWSVKGTTEAFF. CDR3 coding DNA: TGTGCCTGGAGTGTTAAGGGAACCACTGAAGCTTTCTTT.

This sequence joins TRBV27 and TRBJ2-3; 12 bases are a match to TRBD2. V lost 5 bases and J lost 7; bases outside the gene matches: 7. Germline lookup yields CDR1 MNHEY and CDR2 SMNVEV (reference sequence). CDR3 size: 15 residues. CDR3 nucleotide sequence: TGTGCCAGCAGTCGATTCGGACTAGCGGGGTATACGCAGTATTTT. Encoded protein: CASSRFGLAGYTQYF.

The chain uses TRBV9 and TRBJ2-1; no clear D. Deletions cut 0 bases from V and 9 bases from J, with 7 bases between. The germline gives CDR1 SGDLS, CDR2 YYNGEE. This CDR3 is built from 12 residues. The CDR3 sequence is CASSVGSGEQFF. The CDR3 region has the DNA TGTGCCAGCAGCGTAGGTTCTGGTGAGCAGTTCTTC.

The chain combines TRBV13 with TRBJ2-3, with 11 positions matching TRBD2. The CDR3 extends over 15 amino acids. The V and J ends lost 5 bases and 2 bases, in that order; junction bases with no gene match: 3. Germline V gene sequence: CDR1 PRHDT, CDR2 FYEKMQ (reference sequence). CDR3 residues: CASSPGLAVTDTQYF. The CDR3 bases are TGTGCCAGCAGCCCGGGACTAGCGGTCACAGATACGCAGTATTTT.

V and J are TRBV2 and TRBJ1-2, with unresolved D. CDR1 is SNHLY, CDR2 FYNNEI, per germline. Trimming shortened V by 11 bases and J by 5 bases, and 6 bases separated the two germline ends. CDR3 length equals 9 residues. Written as DNA, the CDR3 is TGTGCCGGGCTATATGGCTACACCTTC. It codes for CAGLYGYTF.

A word on this clone: At one end, the junction sequence differs from germline, possibly due to a read error. The chain carries TRBV7-7 and TRBJ2-1, with D uncertain. The CDR3 runs 14 residues. Per the germline V gene, CDR1 is SSHAT and CDR2 is FNYEAQ (reference sequence). The CDR3 DNA reads as TGTGCTAGCAGCTCGGGTGTAACCCACAATGAGCAGTTCTTC. Translating it yields CASSSGVTHNEQFF.

The V and J genes are TRBV4-2 and TRBJ2-3; 9 bases are shared with TRBD2. V lost 0 bases to trimming and J lost 2 bases; unmatched junction nucleotides: 3. The germline V gene has CDR1 LGHNA and CDR2 YNFKEQ. The CDR3 is 16 amino acids. The chain's CDR3 is CASSQDSSGNTDTQYF. The CDR3 coding sequence is TGTGCCAGCAGCCAAGATTCTAGCGGGAACACAGATACGCAGTATTTT.

This clone was recorded many times. Other DNA sequences of this sample code for an identical CDR3. The V and J genes are TRBV6-4 and TRBJ2-3; D unresolved. The germline gives CDR1 MRHNA, CDR2 SNTAGT. V shed 0 bases and J shed 3 bases, with 4 bases lying between them. CDR3 length: 13 amino acids. The CDR3 nucleotides read TGTGCCAGCAGTGACTCGGATACAGATACGCAGTATTTT. This translates into CASSDSDTDTQYF.

V usage is TRBV28 and J usage is TRBJ2-2; 9 positions match TRBD2. The germline V gene has CDR1 MDHEN and CDR2 SYDVKM. Losses at the gene ends were 4 bases for V and 5 bases for J; bases not matched to a gene: 8. The CDR3 runs 16 residues. In DNA form, the CDR3 reads TGTGCCAGCAGTTACTTAGCGGGAGAGGGAACCGGGGAGCTGTTTTTT. It specifies CASSYLAGEGTGELFF.

The chain recombines TRBV27 with TRBJ2-1; 8 bases fit TRBD1. Germline lookup yields CDR1 MNHEY and CDR2 SMNVEV (reference sequence). V was clipped by 3 bases and J by 8 bases; unmatched bases: 12. The CDR3 loop spans 16 amino acids. The CDR3 sequence is CASSFLGQGNLDEQFF. CDR3 nucleotide sequence: TGTGCCAGCAGTTTCCTTGGACAGGGAAATTTAGATGAGCAGTTCTTC.

This chain links TRBV19 with TRBJ2-7; the D call may be TRBD1 or TRBD2 (6 bases each). V was clipped by 6 bases and J by 5 bases, with 11 bases between them. CDR3 length: 12 amino acids. The V gene's germline CDR1 is LNHDA and CDR2 SQIVND (reference sequence). CDR3 sequence reads: CASRTGADEQYF. The DNA of the CDR3 is TGTGCCAGTAGAACGGGGGCCGACGAGCAGTACTTC.

The chain combines TRBV28 with TRBJ1-1, with TRBD1 identical over 7 bases. The ends lost 0 bases at V and 2 bases at J; junction bases unmatched: 3. CDR3 length equals 15 residues. Germline V gene sequence: CDR1 MDHEN, CDR2 SYDVKM. The CDR3 DNA is TGTGCCAGCAGTTTATGGGGGACAGTAAACACTGAAGCTTTCTTT. Amino acid sequence: CASSLWGTVNTEAFF.

The chain couples TRBV2 to TRBJ1-1; D is ambiguous. Deletions cut 7 bases from V and 0 bases from J, with 9 bases between. Germline loops: CDR1 SNHLY, CDR2 FYNNEI. The CDR3 extends over 13 amino acids. This chain's CDR3 is CASTGIMNTEAFF. CDR3 sequence (DNA): TGTGCCAGCACGGGGATCATGAACACTGAAGCTTTCTTT.